This is a list of T cell receptor beta chains from one sample in a study of OX40 agonist ivuxolimab in advanced cancers. Assay: immunoSEQ multiplex PCR; the TCRdb copy retains only in-frame clones and omits some. Of under 20,000 clones detected, roughly 88% appear once; the ten largest clones hold approximately 12%. Sample: CD4+ or CD8+ T cells sorted from blood, taken in a trial of the OX40 agonist ivuxolimab. The source is an adult with an advanced solid tumor such as melanoma, head and neck, liver or kidney cancer. Each CDR3 is given with its conserved first and last residue. D genes are given only for firm matches. Size is stated for part of the rows, as once, few or many counts, or as a class when the clone is expanded.

V gene,clone size,J gene,D gene,CDR3 protein,CDR3 DNA
TRBV25-1,-,TRBJ2-7,-,CASSEPRGRDYEQYF,TGTGCCAGCAGTGAACCGAGGGGAAGGGACTACGAGCAGTACTTC
TRBV28,-,TRBJ1-5,-,CASSFRQELRGPQHF,TGTGCCAGCAGTTTCCGACAGGAGTTGAGGGGGCCCCAGCATTTT
TRBV11-2,-,TRBJ2-7,-,CASSLDTSSYEQYF,TGTGCCAGCAGCTTAGACACGAGCTCCTACGAGCAGTACTTC
TRBV2,once,TRBJ1-2,-,CASMEGRPDGYTF,TGTGCCAGCATGGAGGGACGGCCGGATGGCTACACCTTC
TRBV19,-,TRBJ2-5,-,CASSIDGETQYF,TGTGCCAGTAGTATAGACGGGGAGACCCAGTACTTC
TRBV18,-,TRBJ1-2,-,CASSQRDASPNYGYTF,TGTGCCAGCTCACAACGGGACGCCAGTCCGAACTATGGCTACACCTTC
TRBV4-1,-,TRBJ2-7,TRBD1,CASSQGTASYEQYF,TGCGCCAGCAGCCAGGGGACAGCCTCCTACGAGCAGTACTTC
TRBV11-3,once,TRBJ2-2,TRBD1,CASSSPLAGGTGELFF,TGTGCCAGCAGCTCCCCCTTGGCAGGGGGCACCGGGGAGCTGTTTTTT
TRBV19,-,TRBJ2-1,TRBD2,CASSLLAGGPRNEQFF,TGTGCCAGTAGTTTACTAGCGGGAGGGCCCAGGAATGAGCAGTTCTTC
TRBV29-1,-,TRBJ2-7,-,CSVETRESSYEQYF,TGCAGCGTTGAAACCCGGGAGAGCTCCTACGAGCAGTACTTC
TRBV5-1,medium-sized,TRBJ1-1,TRBD1,CASTFRGAQGTEAFF,TGCGCCAGCACTTTCAGGGGGGCCCAGGGGACTGAAGCTTTCTTT
TRBV7-7,-,TRBJ2-1,-,CASSLYSVAYNEQFF,TGTGCTAGCAGCTTGTATAGCGTCGCCTACAATGAGCAGTTCTTC
TRBV11-2,-,TRBJ1-1,TRBD1,CASSPTGADTEAFF,TGTGCCAGCAGCCCGACAGGGGCTGACACTGAAGCTTTCTTT
TRBV4-1,-,TRBJ2-7,-,CASSQGTGWSSYEQYF,TGCGCCAGCAGCCAAGGGACGGGCTGGAGCTCCTACGAGCAGTACTTC
TRBV11-2,few,TRBJ2-3,-,CASSSEVASTDTQYF,TGTGCCAGCAGCTCCGAGGTTGCTAGCACAGATACGCAGTATTTT
TRBV19,-,TRBJ1-5,TRBD1,CASSERQGDSGQPQHF,TGTGCCAGTAGTGAGCGACAGGGGGATTCAGGGCAGCCCCAGCATTTT
TRBV10-3,once,TRBJ2-2,-,CAISESGTSTGELFF,TGTGCCATCAGTGAGTCAGGCACTAGTACCGGGGAGCTGTTTTTT
TRBV2,-,TRBJ1-2,-,CASSEETLYGYTF,TGTGCCAGCAGTGAAGAGACACTATATGGCTACACCTTC
TRBV19,-,TRBJ1-1,-,CASIVGSTEAFF,TGTGCCAGTATCGTGGGAAGCACTGAAGCTTTCTTT
TRBV7-9,-,TRBJ2-1,TRBD1,CASSPWDRSLNEQFF,TGTGCCAGCAGCCCCTGGGACAGGTCTTTGAATGAGCAGTTCTTC
TRBV6-5,-,TRBJ1-5,-,CASSPGLYSNQPQHF,TGTGCCAGCAGCCCTGGACTTTATAGCAATCAGCCCCAGCATTTT
TRBV18,-,TRBJ2-3,-,CASSPLSTDTQYF,TGTGCCAGCTCACCACTCAGCACAGATACGCAGTATTTT
TRBV19,-,TRBJ1-1,-,CASSIRASYEAFF,TGTGCCAGTAGTATCAGGGCCTCCTACGAAGCTTTCTTT
TRBV28,-,TRBJ2-7,TRBD2,CASSFQSGRAREQYF,TGTGCCAGCAGTTTTCAGAGCGGGAGGGCCCGCGAGCAGTACTTC
TRBV27,once,TRBJ2-3,TRBD2,CASSLSGGLAGDTQYF,TGTGCCAGCAGTTTATCAGGTGGGCTAGCGGGAGATACGCAGTATTTT
TRBV7-2,medium-sized,TRBJ2-7,-,CASSFIGYEQYF,TGTGCCAGCAGCTTTATTGGTTACGAGCAGTACTTC
TRBV19,few,TRBJ1-1,-,CASSTLSVNTEAFF,TGTGCCAGTAGTACGTTGTCGGTGAACACTGAAGCTTTCTTT
TRBV25-1,once,TRBJ2-5,TRBD1,CASRGQVYQETQYF,TGTGCCAGCAGGGGACAGGTGTACCAAGAGACCCAGTACTTC
TRBV27,-,TRBJ1-5,-,CASSAWAGFQPQHF,TGTGCCAGCAGTGCTTGGGCAGGGTTTCAGCCCCAGCATTTT
TRBV7-9,once,TRBJ2-7,TRBD2,CASSLENFTSGRYEQYF,TGTGCCAGCAGCTTAGAGAATTTTACTAGCGGGAGATACGAGCAGTACTTC
TRBV14,-,TRBJ2-7,-,CASSQEPGRAYEQYF,TGTGCCAGCAGCCAGGAACCGGGACGAGCCTACGAGCAGTACTTC
TRBV4-2,-,TRBJ1-1,-,CASSQVGTIGNTEAFF,TGTGCCAGCAGCCAAGTGGGGACTATCGGAAACACTGAAGCTTTCTTT
TRBV6-4,-,TRBJ2-3,TRBD2,CASSASGGTDTQYF,TGTGCCAGCAGTGCTAGCGGGGGCACAGATACGCAGTATTTT
TRBV7-9,-,TRBJ2-1,-,CASSPNYNEQFF,TGTGCCAGCAGCCCCAACTACAATGAGCAGTTCTTC
TRBV27,-,TRBJ2-5,TRBD2,CASSLELAGTQYF,TGTGCCAGCAGTCTGGAGCTAGCGGGGACCCAGTACTTC
TRBV6-5,-,TRBJ1-1,-,CASSYESLNTEAFF,TGTGCCAGCAGTTACGAGTCCTTGAACACTGAAGCTTTCTTT
TRBV5-6,few,TRBJ2-1,-,CASSPRAGAAPQFF,TGTGCCAGCAGCCCTAGGGCGGGGGCCGCTCCGCAGTTCTTC
TRBV5-1,-,TRBJ2-3,TRBD2,CASSLAEGGITDTQYF,TGCGCCAGCAGCTTGGCCGAGGGAGGGATCACAGATACGCAGTATTTT
TRBV11-2,-,TRBJ1-1,-,CASSLGYYPTNTEAFF,TGTGCCAGCAGCTTAGGCTATTACCCAACTAACACTGAAGCTTTCTTT
TRBV7-9,-,TRBJ1-4,-,CASSLVRRDEKLFF,TGTGCCAGCAGCTTAGTCCGAAGGGACGAAAAACTGTTTTTT
TRBV7-6,-,TRBJ2-7,TRBD2,CASSPGLAGGPFSYEQYF,TGTGCCAGCAGCCCGGGACTAGCGGGGGGTCCTTTCTCCTACGAGCAGTACTTC
TRBV23-1,-,TRBJ1-5,-,CASSHPGHTAWGNQPQHF,TGCGCCAGCAGTCACCCAGGACACACGGCCTGGGGCAATCAGCCCCAGCATTTT
TRBV7-8,-,TRBJ1-4,TRBD1,CASSLLTGVIQATNEKLFF,TGTGCCAGCAGCTTGTTGACAGGGGTAATTCAAGCAACTAATGAAAAACTGTTTTTT
TRBV6-5,-,TRBJ1-2,TRBD1,CASSYSETGLYGYTF,TGTGCCAGCAGTTACAGTGAGACAGGGCTCTATGGCTACACCTTC
TRBV5-1,-,TRBJ2-7,-,CASSPRGGLGPGEQYF,TGCGCCAGCAGCCCCCGAGGCGGACTCGGCCCAGGCGAGCAGTACTTC